This TCR beta chain was captured in a study of neoadjuvant anti-PD-1 for oral cavity cancer. About the research overall: Most patients had three to four biweekly doses of 3 mg/kg nivolumab before resection.

The data were produced by immunoSEQ multiplex PCR, yet TCRdb's version contains in-frame clones alone and is incomplete. The sample contains approximately 43,000 clones, about three quarters of which appear only once. Study-level findings and limits: PBMC Gini-index clonality exceeded responders' in non-responders post-nivolumab.

This clone was detected a few times. Antigen specificity is unknown. Time point noted: after neoadjuvant nivolumab, at surgical resection. The germline V gene has CDR1 SGHRS and CDR2 YFSETQ. Deletions cut 0 bases from V and 7 bases from J, with 8 bases between. The CDR3 has 14 amino acids. This specimen consisted of PBMCs, obtained after nivolumab (anti-PD-1) treatment. This receptor was taken from a person aged 40 to 85 with oral cavity squamous cell carcinoma. This rearrangement joins TRBV5-1 to TRBJ1-6; TRBD1 might be the D (5 bases). In DNA, the CDR3 is TGCGCCAGCAGCTTGGATGCAGGGAATTCACCCCTCCACTTT. This encodes CASSLDAGNSPLHF.